These 9 T cell receptor beta chains originate from one sample sequenced in a study of shared clonotypes between healthy human individuals (dated by TCRdb to 2020 to 2021). CD8 naive samples consisted of CD45RO-negative cells that were positively selected for CCR7, yielding a CD45RA+CCR7+ population without TemRA cells. The library was prepared using the immunoSEQ multiplex PCR assay. Drawn from immuneACCESS, this table holds only the in-frame rearrangements with V and J called that TCRdb kept. Clones are partly lost; checked studies trace under half to an unresolved V gene and leave the rest unexplained. A total of some 2 million clones appear in this sample, approximately 94% of them only once. Jointly, the top ten make up 1.2% of the sample. Sequenced material: naive CD8+ T cells sorted from blood. In light of the paper, this sample's cell subset or site label describes: CD45RA+CCR7+. These receptors were taken from a man aged 18 to 30 in good health.

The chain employs TRBV6-1 and TRBJ1-4, with 7 bases that match TRBD1. CDR3 size: 14 residues. V was pared by 5 bases and J by 3 bases, with 3 bases of the junction left unmatched. CDR1 MNHNS and CDR2 SASEGT come from the germline V gene. CDR3 in amino acids: CASSRQGSNEKLFF. CDR3 bases: TGTGCCAGCAGTAGACAGGGTTCTAATGAAAAACTGTTTTTT.

The chain joins TRBV10-3 to TRBJ2-3; D may be TRBD1 or TRBD2 (5 bases each). This CDR3 comprises 16 residues. V gave up 10 bases and J gave up 0 bases, with 20 bases separating them. Germline CDR1 is ENHRY and CDR2 is SYGVKD. This CDR3 reads CATSGTGGYSTDTQYF. The CDR3 DNA reads TGTGCCACCTCCGGGACCGGTGGTTATAGCACAGATACGCAGTATTTT.

The rearrangement uses TRBV6-1 and TRBJ1-1; D ambiguous. The V gene lost 1 base and the J gene lost 8 bases, with 11 bases spanning the gap. Germline CDR1 MNHNS, CDR2 SASEGT. This CDR3 spans 13 amino acids. Written as DNA, the CDR3 is TGTGCCAGCAGTGAAGGGCATTTTGGGGAAGCTTTCTTT. It is translated as CASSEGHFGEAFF.

The chain employs TRBV28 and TRBJ2-3, with 7 bases fitting TRBD2. The V and J ends lost 2 bases and 1 base, in that order; junction bases with no gene match: 3. CDR3 length equals 15 residues. The germline V gene encodes CDR1 MDHEN and CDR2 SYDVKM. The DNA of the CDR3 is TGTGCCAGCAGTTTAGGGCTAGCGGGCACAGATACGCAGTATTTT. This encodes CASSLGLAGTDTQYF.

The rearrangement links TRBV30 to TRBJ2-5; 9 bases are shared with TRBD2. V trimming: 5 bases; J trimming: 5 bases; junction bases outside the gene matches: 9. The CDR3 is 14 amino acids. Germline V gene data show CDR1 as GTSNPN and CDR2 as SVGIG (reference sequence). The DNA for the CDR3 is TGTGCCTGGGCCCCGGGACTAGCAGCTGAGACCCAGTACTTC. The encoded protein is CAWAPGLAAETQYF. The full variable domain, in which reference TRBV30 and TRBJ2-5 provide the parts outside the CDR3, is SQTIHQWPATLVQPVGSPLSLECTVEGTSNPNLYWYRQAAGRGLQLLFYSVGIGQISSEVPQNLSASRPQDRQFILSSKKLLLSDSGFYLCAWAPGLAAETQYFGPGTRLLVL.

This clone was detected once. The rearrangement uses TRBV7-9 and TRBJ2-3; D uncertain. Trimming pared 5 bases from V and 0 bases from J, leaving 9 bases between. The CDR3 runs 14 residues. Germline V CDR1 and CDR2: SEHNR, FQNEAQ (reference sequence). CDR3 nucleotides: TGTGCCAGCAGCCCCCCGGCCAGCACAGATACGCAGTATTTT. This codes for CASSPPASTDTQYF. The entire variable domain, with the rest obtained from reference TRBV7-9 and TRBJ2-3, is as follows: DTGVSQNPRHKITKRGQNVTFRCDPISEHNRLYWYRQTLGQGPEFLTYFQNEAQLEKSRLLSDRFSAERPKGSFSTLEIQRTEQGDSAMYLCASSPPASTDTQYFGPGTRLTVL.

This chain links TRBV4-2 with TRBJ2-2; 8 bases line up with TRBD2. From germline, CDR1 is LGHNA and CDR2 YNFKEQ. J gave up 4 bases and V 5 bases, and 12 bases lay outside the gene matches. The length of the CDR3 is 17 residues. CDR3 region: CASSYPQAGGFTGELFF. CDR3 sequence (DNA): TGTGCCAGCAGCTATCCCCAGGCGGGAGGTTTCACCGGGGAGCTGTTTTTT.

The CDR3 here is CASSQGLSNTGELFF. CDR3 bases: TGCGCCAGCAGCCAAGGGTTATCGAACACCGGGGAGCTGTTTTTT. The rearrangement uses TRBV4-1 and TRBJ2-2; unclear D gene. Germline V lookup: CDR1 MGHRA, CDR2 YSYEKL. This CDR3 is built from 15 residues. V was pared by 1 base and J by 0 bases, with 6 bases between.

This rearrangement joins TRBV29-1 to TRBJ2-1, with a possible D match to TRBD1 (6 bases). The germline V and J ends were trimmed by 3 bases and 8 bases, with 14 bases remaining between them. Germline lookup yields CDR1 SQVTM and CDR2 ANQGSEA. The CDR3 has 13 residues. The CDR3, as DNA: TGCAGCGTTGAGTCAGGGGTTTTGGATGAGCAGTTCTTC. Its translation is CSVESGVLDEQFF.